The rows below give T cell receptor beta chains drawn from one sample of a study of control samples from healthy donors and cancer patients. Sequencing was performed with immunoSEQ multiplex PCR; in TCRdb, only in-frame clones are kept and a portion is missing. This table has 100,000 to 150,000 clones, 75% to 95% appearing once. Sequences were obtained from blood. The receptors were sampled from a man between 18 and 35 years old in good health. CDR3s include the opening cysteine and the closing phenylalanine or tryptophan. A D gene is named only where the DNA matches it firmly. Clone size is given for some rows only: seen once, a few or many times, or a class if the clone is expanded.

J gene,V gene,D gene,clone size,CDR3 DNA,CDR3 protein
TRBJ2-3,TRBV28,-,-,TGTGCCAGCAGTTCTTTACCAGATACGCAGTATTTT,CASSSLPDTQYF
TRBJ1-2,TRBV5-1,-,once,TGCGCCAGCAGCCCCCAGACGGAGGGCTACACCTTC,CASSPQTEGYTF
TRBJ2-1,TRBV6-2/TRBV6-3,TRBD2,-,TGTGCCAGCAGTGCCCTCGGGACTAGCGGGAGGGGAAATGAGCAGTTCTTC,CASSALGTSGRGNEQFF
TRBJ1-1,TRBV2,-,few,TGTGCCAGCAACCACAGGGAGAACACTGAAGCTTTCTTT,CASNHRENTEAFF
TRBJ2-2,TRBV19,-,-,TGTGCTTCGCGCTCTCAGGCCGGTGAGCTGTTTTTT,CASRSQAGELFF
TRBJ2-7,TRBV4-1,-,once,TGCGCCAGCAGCCCAGGGACCCTGGGAGCAACGAGCTCCTACGAGCAGTACTTC,CASSPGTLGATSSYEQYF
TRBJ2-5,TRBV12-3/TRBV12-4,TRBD2,once,TGTGCCAGCAGTGTCGGACTAGGAGAAACCCAGTACTTC,CASSVGLGETQYF
TRBJ1-1,TRBV3-1/TRBV3-2,TRBD1,-,TGTGCCAGCAGCCGGGCCGGGACAGGGCGCTACACTGAAGCTTTCTTT,CASSRAGTGRYTEAFF
TRBJ1-6,TRBV2,-,-,TGTGCCAGCAGTGGAAATTCACCCCTCCACTTT,CASSGNSPLHF
TRBJ1-2,TRBV6-6,TRBD1,once,TGTGCCAGCAATAGGGACAGCCTTTATGGCTACACCTTC,CASNRDSLYGYTF
TRBJ1-1,TRBV9,-,-,TGTGCCAGCAGCTCAAACGGATTTCGCGAAGCTTTCTTT,CASSSNGFREAFF
TRBJ2-4,TRBV9,TRBD1,-,TGTGCCAGCAGCAAAACAGGGGTATTCGAAAACATTCAGTACTTC,CASSKTGVFENIQYF
TRBJ2-1,TRBV28,-,-,TGTGCCAGTTGCAGAGGTTCAGGTGAGCAGTTCTTC,CASCRGSGEQFF
TRBJ2-2,TRBV29-1,TRBD1,-,TGCAGCGTTGTAGGGGGCAGGACCGGGGAGCTGTTTTTT,CSVVGGRTGELFF
TRBJ1-2,TRBV19,TRBD1,-,TGTGCCAGTAGTCCTAGACAGGGGGCTCCGGGCTACACCTTC,CASSPRQGAPGYTF
TRBJ2-1,TRBV7-2,-,-,TGTGCCAGCAGTTCCCCTGGGGGCGGAGGGTGGTACAATGAGCAGTTCTTC,CASSSPGGGGWYNEQFF
TRBJ2-3,TRBV6-5,-,-,TGTGCCAGCAGGTTGGATGGCGGAGATACGCAGTATTTT,CASRLDGGDTQYF
TRBJ1-1,TRBV12-5,-,-,TGTGCTAGTGGTTTGTCAGAGAACACTGAAGCTTTCTTT,CASGLSENTEAFF
TRBJ2-7,TRBV2,-,-,TGTGCCAGCAGTGATGCGAGTTGGAGCTACGAGCAGTACTTC,CASSDASWSYEQYF
TRBJ1-3,TRBV7-9,-,-,TGTGCCAGCAGCTTTCAGGAGGGGCGGAGGGGAAACACCATATATTTT,CASSFQEGRRGNTIYF